One sample yielded the 30 T cell receptor beta chains listed below, sequenced in a study of T cell repertoires in cytomegalovirus infection (dated by TCRdb to between 2019 and 2020). TCRdb names Illumina HiSeq 1500 as the instrument used. The public reads were run again by TCRdb, first through fastp at Q25 and then through MiXCR, and only productive beta chains were kept. Every distinct CDR3 protein forms one entry, paired with its most common genes and DNA. The sample includes over 85,000 distinct CDR3 sequences, with 15% to 20% observed a single time. The top ten clonotypes cover 8% of the sample. Material for sequencing was PBMCs. The receptors shown here come from a human donor in good health (CMV status not recorded). Some clones in this sample may be carry-over from other donors' samples.

The gene calls are TRBV7-9 and TRBJ2-3, with a weak D call TRBD2 (5 bases). Per the germline V gene, CDR1 is SEHNR and CDR2 is FQNEAQ (reference sequence). The CDR3 is made up of 16 amino acids. The V and J ends lost 5 bases and 2 bases respectively, with 17 bases between them. DNA of the CDR3: TGTGCCAGCAGCCCCAGGACGGGAACCTACACAGATACGCAGTATTTT. It codes for CASSPRTGTYTDTQYF.

As regards this clonotype: The junction shows a germline mismatch at one end, possibly a read error. The chain is built from TRBV2 and TRBJ2-1, with 9 bases aligning to TRBD2. Germline-derived CDR1 and CDR2 are SNHLY and FYNNEI. The CDR3 has 18 amino acids. The DNA for the CDR3 is TGTGCCAGCAGTGAAATAGCGGGACTAGCTCACTCCTACTATGAGCAGTTCTTC. Translating gives CASSEIAGLAHSYYEQFF.

The chain has TRBV28 and TRBJ1-1; a possible D gene is TRBD1 (5 bases). V lost 3 bases, J lost 7 bases, and 24 bases lay in between. Germline CDR1 and CDR2: MDHEN and SYDVKM. This CDR3 spans 17 amino acids. CDR3 sequence (DNA): TGTGCCAGCAGTTTTCTCCTCCTTGGGGGGTCAGGTGGTGAAGCTTTCTTT. It translates to CASSFLLLGGSGGEAFF. The full variable domain, its missing parts supplied by reference TRBV28 and TRBJ1-1, is DVKVTQSSRYLVKRTGEKVFLECVQDMDHENMFWYRQDPGLGLRLIYFSYDVKMKEKGDIPEGYSVSREKKERFSLILESASTNQTSMYLCASSFLLLGGSGGEAFFGQGTRLTVV.

The chain links TRBV4-1 to TRBJ1-2; D is undetermined. CDR3 length: 15 residues. Trimming removed 1 base from V and 7 bases from J, with 16 bases in between. The germline gives CDR1 MGHRA, CDR2 YSYEKL. The CDR3: CASSQGIRGLGGYTF. The CDR3 coding sequence is TGCGCCAGCAGCCAAGGGATTCGGGGATTGGGTGGCTACACCTTC.

This clonotype turned up a few times. The V gene is TRBV12-3 or TRBV12-4, the J gene TRBJ2-3; tentative D call: TRBD2 (5 bases). This CDR3 spans 18 amino acids. Trimming shortened V by 2 bases and J by 8 bases, and 26 bases separated the two germline ends. The CDR3 here is CASSLRSPDWSLLGTQYF. DNA of the CDR3: TGTGCCAGCAGTTTAAGGTCCCCGGACTGGTCCCTCCTCGGTACGCAGTATTTT.

J is TRBJ1-2 and V is TRBV7-9, with 8 bases aligning to TRBD1. The CDR3 is made up of 18 amino acids. Germline V CDR1 and CDR2: SEHNR, FQNEAQ (reference sequence). V was pared by 5 bases and J by 5 bases, with 19 bases of the junction left unmatched. The CDR3 spells CASSPITGQAFWEYGYTF. CDR3 coding DNA: TGTGCCAGCAGCCCTATTACGGGACAGGCCTTTTGGGAGTATGGCTACACCTTC.

This clonotype was counted between two and nine times. The genes are TRBV5-5 and TRBJ2-1; D gene unclear. CDR3 length equals 14 residues. Germline CDR1 is SGHKS and CDR2 is YYEKEE (reference sequence). V was clipped by 1 base and J by 4 bases, with 9 bases between them. The CDR3 sequence: CASSLSSLYNEQFF. The CDR3 coding sequence is TGTGCCAGCAGCTTGTCGTCCCTTTACAATGAGCAGTTCTTC.

This clonotype was seen only a few times. V usage is TRBV7-3 and J usage is TRBJ2-1; D is uncertain. Germline CDR1 and CDR2: SGHTA and FQGTGA. V was trimmed by 2 bases and J by 8 bases, leaving 10 bases between them. This CDR3 spans 13 amino acids. CDR3 sequence: CASSLGQPYEQFF. As DNA, the CDR3 is TGTGCCAGCAGCTTAGGCCAGCCCTATGAGCAGTTCTTC.

This clonotype was counted at least ten times. J is TRBJ2-7 and V is TRBV10-2; D is undetermined. The CDR3 is made up of 11 amino acids. V gave up 4 bases and J gave up 5 bases, with 6 bases separating them. Germline CDR1 reads WSHSY; CDR2 reads SAAADI. This chain's CDR3 is CASSGGHEQYF. The CDR3, as DNA: TGCGCCAGCAGTGGTGGTCACGAGCAGTACTTC.

This clonotype was seen ten or more times. This chain connects TRBV20-1 to TRBJ2-1; the match to TRBD2 covers 7 bases. CDR3 length: 14 amino acids. Germline-derived CDR1 and CDR2 are DFQATT and SNEGSKA (reference sequence). The ends lost 6 bases at V and 10 bases at J; junction bases unmatched: 15. The CDR3 sequence is CSATRAGIAVEQFF. The CDR3 DNA reads TGCAGTGCCACGAGAGCGGGGATTGCAGTCGAGCAGTTCTTC.

This clonotype was seen a few times. The chain links TRBV19 to TRBJ1-2, with TRBD1 matching over 10 bases. The germline CDR1 and CDR2 sequences are LNHDA and SQIVND (reference sequence). Trimming took 7 bases from V and 4 from J; bases not matched to a gene: 12. CDR3 length equals 16 residues. CDR3 sequence: CASTRDRGSSSYGYTF. The CDR3 region has the DNA TGTGCCAGTACTCGGGACAGGGGATCTTCCTCCTATGGCTACACCTTC.

A word on this clonotype: No conserved phenylalanine or tryptophan is present at the end of the CDR3, so a read error is the likely explanation. The chain carries TRBV18 and TRBJ1-5; D is perhaps TRBD1 (6 bases). V was clipped by 3 bases and J by 3 bases, with 9 bases between them. The CDR3 runs 14 residues. Per the germline V gene, CDR1 is KGHSH and CDR2 is LQKENI. In nucleotides, the CDR3 is TGTGCCAGCTCACCGGACAGTCTCAATCAGCCCCAGCATTAT. This translates into CASSPDSLNQPQHY.

This clonotype was observed many times. The gene calls are TRBV7-8 and TRBJ2-7; D is perhaps TRBD1 (6 bases). Germline loops: CDR1 SGHVS, CDR2 FQNEAQ. CDR3 size: 16 residues. V was trimmed by 2 bases and J by 6 bases, leaving 20 bases between them. CDR3 protein: CASSLRGSGLYGEQYF. The CDR3 DNA sequence: TGTGCCAGCAGCTTAAGGGGGTCGGGCCTCTACGGCGAGCAGTACTTC.

The V and J genes are TRBV20-1 and TRBJ2-5; 7 positions match TRBD1. V gave up 6 bases and J gave up 1 base; unmatched junction bases: 5. Germline CDR1 reads DFQATT; CDR2 reads SNEGSKA (reference sequence). The length of the CDR3 is 13 residues. The CDR3 here is CSAGDRPQETQYF. DNA of the CDR3: TGCAGTGCCGGGGACAGACCCCAAGAGACCCAGTACTTC.

This clonotype has ten or more counts. The chain employs TRBV5-4 and TRBJ2-7, with 10 bases matching TRBD1. CDR3 length: 14 amino acids. J gave up 3 bases and V 4 bases, and 4 bases lay outside the gene matches. Germline CDR1 and CDR2: SGHNT and YYREEE (reference sequence). CDR3 DNA: TGTGCCAGCAGCCTAAGGACAGGGGGCTACGAGCAGTACTTC. Translating it yields CASSLRTGGYEQYF. The variable domain in full, completed from reference TRBV5-4 and TRBJ2-7, reads ETGVTQSPTHLIKTRGQQVTLRCSSQSGHNTVSWYQQALGQGPQFIFQYYREEENGRGNFPPRFSGLQFPNYSSELNVNALELDDSALYLCASSLRTGGYEQYFGPGTRLTVT.

The chain uses TRBV28 and TRBJ2-5; TRBD1 is a possible D gene (6 bases). This CDR3 contains 14 residues. In germline, CDR1 is MDHEN, CDR2 SYDVKM. Trimming took off 8 bases at V and 0 bases at J, with 13 bases between the two ends. The CDR3 bases are TGTGCCAGCGAGGACAGACGGTACCAAGAGACCCAGTACTTC. Translated, it gives CASEDRRYQETQYF. Full variable domain (missing parts from reference TRBV28 and TRBJ2-5): DVKVTQSSRYLVKRTGEKVFLECVQDMDHENMFWYRQDPGLGLRLIYFSYDVKMKEKGDIPEGYSVSREKKERFSLILESASTNQTSMYLCASEDRRYQETQYFGPGTRLLVL.

In this sample, this clonotype turned up a few times. This rearrangement joins TRBV9 to TRBJ2-6; possibly TRBD1 for D (5 bases). V shed 4 bases and J shed 2 bases, with 13 bases lying between them. Germline lookup yields CDR1 SGDLS and CDR2 YYNGEE. There are 16 residues in the CDR3. The CDR3 DNA follows: TGTGCCAGCAGCCGTAAGGGGTACGCTGGGGCCAACGTCCTGACTTTC. It encodes CASSRKGYAGANVLTF.

This clonotype came up many times. The chain couples TRBV7-3 to TRBJ2-3, with D perhaps being TRBD1 or TRBD2 (5 bases each). Germline values: CDR1 SGHTA, CDR2 FQGTGA. This CDR3 is built from 16 residues. The germline V and J ends were trimmed by 1 base and 0 bases, with 11 bases remaining between them. The CDR3 DNA is TGTGCCAGCAGCTTAAACCGGGGCGTTAGCACAGATACGCAGTATTTT. Protein sequence: CASSLNRGVSTDTQYF.

In its sample, this clonotype was seen many times. The junction differs from germline at one of its ends, possibly a read error. The rearrangement links TRBV7-2 to TRBJ2-7; no definite D call. Germline lookup yields CDR1 SGHTA and CDR2 FQGNSA. CDR3 length: 13 residues. The CDR3 protein is CASTLGSTGEQYF. As DNA, the CDR3 is TGTGCCAGCACCTTAGGTTCGACCGGCGAGCAGTACTTC.

The chain links TRBV29-1 to TRBJ2-1, with D possibly called TRBD1 or TRBD2 (5 bases each). The CDR3 is made up of 14 amino acids. Germline V CDR1 and CDR2: SQVTM, ANQGSEA. Deletions cut 6 bases from V and 12 bases from J, with 24 bases between. The CDR3 loop reads CSVDDPGPQRWQFF. The CDR3 DNA reads TGCAGCGTGGACGACCCGGGGCCGCAGCGATGGCAGTTCTTC.

The chain links TRBV7-2 to TRBJ2-5, with D perhaps TRBD2 (6 bases). Trimming removed 3 bases at V and 2 bases at J, with 10 bases between. The CDR3 sequence is 14 residues long. Germline CDR1 SGHTA, CDR2 FQGNSA. CDR3: CASSFGAGQETQYF. CDR3 coding DNA: TGTGCCAGCAGCTTTGGGGCGGGGCAAGAGACCCAGTACTTC.

This clonotype was recorded at least ten times. The rearrangement joins TRBV6-1 to TRBJ1-1; D is unclear. This CDR3 comprises 13 residues. CDR1 and CDR2 from the germline V gene are MNHNS and SASEGT. V lost 3 bases and J 0 bases, leaving 5 bases between the germline ends. The CDR3 nucleotides are TGTGCCAGCAGTGACCAGTTGAACACTGAAGCTTTCTTT. Its protein is CASSDQLNTEAFF.

A word on this clonotype: A much larger clone lies one base from this, so it may be a read error. This chain uses TRBV7-2 with TRBJ2-7; 10 nucleotides align to TRBD2. The CDR3 spans 17 residues. Germline lookup yields CDR1 SGHTA and CDR2 FQGNSA. CDR3 loop: CASSLAAGAGGPYEPYF. CDR3 DNA: TGTGCCAGCAGCTTAGCCGCGGGAGCGGGGGGGCCCTACGAGCCGTACTTC. The variable domain in full, with the rest retrieved from reference TRBV7-2 and TRBJ2-7, is GAGVSQSPSNKVTEKGKDVELRCDPISGHTALYWYRQSLGQGLEFLIYFQGNSAPDKSGLPSDRFSAERTGGSVSTLTIQRTQQEDSAVYLCASSLAAGAGGPYEPYFGPGTRLTVT.

CDR3 in amino acids: CASSLDQGTDTQYF. The CDR3 nucleotides read TGTGCCAGCAGCTTGGATCAGGGCACAGATACGCAGTATTTT. The gene calls are TRBV5-6 and TRBJ2-3; D is uncertain. Germline CDR1 SGHDT, CDR2 YYEEEE. The V and J ends lost 0 bases and 1 base respectively, with 6 bases between them. There are 14 residues in the CDR3.

This clonotype occurred a few times. CDR3: CASSLKEQFF. As DNA, the CDR3 is TGTGCCAGCAGCTTAAAAGAGCAGTTCTTC. This chain links TRBV7-9 with TRBJ2-1, with no clear D. V lost 2 bases and J lost 10, with 3 bases in between. This CDR3 region has 10 residues. CDR1 SEHNR and CDR2 FQNEAQ come from the germline V gene (reference sequence). The full variable domain, completed using reference TRBV7-9 and TRBJ2-1, is DTGVSQNPRHKITKRGQNVTFRCDPISEHNRLYWYRQTLGQGPEFLTYFQNEAQLEKSRLLSDRFSAERPKGSFSTLEIQRTEQGDSAMYLCASSLKEQFFGPGTRLTVL.

This clonotype was seen a few times. V is TRBV28 and J is TRBJ1-5; D is perhaps TRBD1 (6 bases). Trimming removed 6 bases from V and 5 bases from J, with 14 bases in between. The germline V gene has CDR1 MDHEN and CDR2 SYDVKM. This CDR3 region has 14 residues. The CDR3 spells CASSRVGGHQPQHF. In DNA, the CDR3 is TGTGCCAGCAGCCGAGTTGGGGGCCATCAGCCCCAGCATTTT.

V and J are TRBV19 and TRBJ2-5; tentative D call: TRBD2 (6 bases). Germline V CDR1 and CDR2: LNHDA, SQIVND (reference sequence). The CDR3 has 13 amino acids. Trimming pared 7 bases from V and 4 bases from J, leaving 13 bases between. The CDR3 coding sequence is TGTGCCAGTACCTCGGGGGACGGAGAGACCCAGTACTTC. Its translation is CASTSGDGETQYF. The whole variable domain, remainder taken from reference TRBV19 and TRBJ2-5, is DGGITQSPKYLFRKEGQNVTLSCEQNLNHDAMYWYRQDPGQGLRLIYYSQIVNDFQKGDIAEGYSVSREKKESFPLTVTSAQKNPTAFYLCASTSGDGETQYFGPGTRLLVL.

The chain is built from TRBV20-1 and TRBJ2-7; perhaps TRBD1 as D (5 bases). Looked up from germline, CDR1 is DFQATT and CDR2 is SNEGSKA (reference sequence). V was trimmed by 6 bases and J by 5 bases, leaving 11 bases between them. CDR3 length: 11 residues. CDR3 amino acids: CSASGQNEQYF. CDR3 nucleotides: TGCAGTGCGAGTGGACAAAACGAGCAGTACTTC.

This clonotype has a handful of counts. The chain is built from TRBV5-1 and TRBJ2-1, with 7 bases matching TRBD2. Trimming at V came to 5 bases and at J to 0 bases, leaving 2 bases not matched to a gene. CDR3 length: 14 residues. CDR1 and CDR2 from the germline V gene are SGHRS and YFSETQ. CDR3 DNA: TGCGCCAGCAGGACGGGGGGCTCCTACAATGAGCAGTTCTTC. It codes for CASRTGGSYNEQFF.

The CDR3 protein is CAISEFQLNTEAFF. The CDR3 DNA is TGTGCCATCAGTGAATTCCAGTTGAACACTGAAGCTTTCTTT. The chain has TRBV10-3 and TRBJ1-1, with D unclear. Trimming took off 3 bases at V and 0 bases at J, with 8 bases between the two ends. Germline V gives CDR1 ENHRY, CDR2 SYGVKD. The CDR3 runs to 14 residues.